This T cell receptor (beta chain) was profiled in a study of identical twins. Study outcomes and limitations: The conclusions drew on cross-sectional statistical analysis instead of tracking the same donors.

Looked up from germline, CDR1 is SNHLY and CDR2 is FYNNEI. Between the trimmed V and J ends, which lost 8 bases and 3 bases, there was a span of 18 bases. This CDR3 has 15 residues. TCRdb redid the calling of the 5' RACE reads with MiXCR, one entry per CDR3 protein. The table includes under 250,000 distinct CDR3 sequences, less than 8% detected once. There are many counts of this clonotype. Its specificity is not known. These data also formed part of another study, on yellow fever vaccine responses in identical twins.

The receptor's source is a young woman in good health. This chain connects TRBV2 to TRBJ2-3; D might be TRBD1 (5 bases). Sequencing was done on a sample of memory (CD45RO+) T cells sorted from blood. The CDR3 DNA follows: TGTGCCAGCCAGGGATGGCAGGGCAAAACAGATACGCAGTATTTT. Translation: CASQGWQGKTDTQYF. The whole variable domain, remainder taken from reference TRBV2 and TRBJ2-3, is EPEVTQTPSHQVTQMGQEVILRCVPISNHLYFYWYRQILGQKVEFLVSFYNNEISEKSEIFDDQFSVERPDGSNFTLKIRSTKLEDSAMYFCASQGWQGKTDTQYFGPGTRLTVL.